This TCR beta chain was found in a study of blood T cell repertoires in COVID-19. The CDR3 sequence is 16 residues long. The V gene's germline CDR1 is SGHNT and CDR2 YYREEE (reference sequence). Unmatched junction bases numbered 11, after V lost 2 bases and J lost 9 bases. Sequenced by immunoSEQ multiplex PCR; TCRdb stores in-frame clones only, minus some. The data hold around 200,000 clones, with about 90% observed a single time. The TCR sequence derives from a woman aged 45 to 65 with acute or convalescent COVID-19. J is TRBJ2-1 and V is TRBV5-4, with 10 bases aligning to TRBD2. The sample comprised peripheral blood. The DNA for the CDR3 is TGTGCCAGCAGCTTCTCGAGCGGGAGGGCGAGAGGTGAGCAGTTCTTC. The encoded protein is CASSFSSGRARGEQFF.